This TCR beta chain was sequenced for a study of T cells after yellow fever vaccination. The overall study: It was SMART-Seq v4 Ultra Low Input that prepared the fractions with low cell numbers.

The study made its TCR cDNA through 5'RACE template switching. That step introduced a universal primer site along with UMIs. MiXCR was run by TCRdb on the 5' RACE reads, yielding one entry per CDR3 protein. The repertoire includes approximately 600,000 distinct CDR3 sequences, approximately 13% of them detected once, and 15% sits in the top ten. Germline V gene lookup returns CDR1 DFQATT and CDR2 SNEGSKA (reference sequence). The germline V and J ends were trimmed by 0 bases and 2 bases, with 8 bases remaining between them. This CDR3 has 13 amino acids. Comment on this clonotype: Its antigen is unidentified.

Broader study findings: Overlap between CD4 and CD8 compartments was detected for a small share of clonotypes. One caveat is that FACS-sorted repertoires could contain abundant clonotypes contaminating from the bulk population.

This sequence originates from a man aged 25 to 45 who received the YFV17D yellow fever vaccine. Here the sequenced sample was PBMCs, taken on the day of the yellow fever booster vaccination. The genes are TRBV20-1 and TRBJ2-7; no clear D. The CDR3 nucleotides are TGCAGTGCTAGAGATCCCGGGCCCTACGAGCAGTACTTC. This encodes CSARDPGPYEQYF.